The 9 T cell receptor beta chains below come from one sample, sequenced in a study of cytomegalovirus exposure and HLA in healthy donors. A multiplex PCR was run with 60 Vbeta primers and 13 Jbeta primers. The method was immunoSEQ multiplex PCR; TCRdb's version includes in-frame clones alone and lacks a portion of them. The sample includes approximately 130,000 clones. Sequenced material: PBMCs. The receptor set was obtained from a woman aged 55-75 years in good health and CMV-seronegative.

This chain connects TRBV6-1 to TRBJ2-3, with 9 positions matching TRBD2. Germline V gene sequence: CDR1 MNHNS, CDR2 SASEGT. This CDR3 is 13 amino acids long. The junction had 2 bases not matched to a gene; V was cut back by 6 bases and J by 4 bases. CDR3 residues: CASRGLASDTQYF. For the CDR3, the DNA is TGTGCCAGCAGGGGACTAGCCTCAGATACGCAGTATTTT.

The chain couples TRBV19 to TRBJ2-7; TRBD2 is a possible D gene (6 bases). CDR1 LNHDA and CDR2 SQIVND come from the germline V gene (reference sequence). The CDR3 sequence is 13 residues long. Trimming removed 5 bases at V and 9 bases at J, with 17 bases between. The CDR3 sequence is CASSLNFGGTQYF. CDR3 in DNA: TGTGCCAGTAGTCTAAACTTTGGGGGGACGCAGTACTTC.

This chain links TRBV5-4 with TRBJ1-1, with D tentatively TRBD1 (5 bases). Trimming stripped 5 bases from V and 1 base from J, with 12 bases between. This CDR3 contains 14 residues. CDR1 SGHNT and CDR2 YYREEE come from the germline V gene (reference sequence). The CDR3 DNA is TGTGCCAGCAGGTCCGACAGACCGAACACTGAAGCTTTCTTT. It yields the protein CASRSDRPNTEAFF.

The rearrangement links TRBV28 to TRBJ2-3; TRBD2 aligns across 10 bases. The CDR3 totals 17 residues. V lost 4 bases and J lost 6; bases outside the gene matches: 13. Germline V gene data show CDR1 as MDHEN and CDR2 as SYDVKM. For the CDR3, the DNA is TGTGCCAGCAGTTCCCCGCGGCTAGCGGGGGCACGGGATACGCAGTATTTT. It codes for CASSSPRLAGARDTQYF.

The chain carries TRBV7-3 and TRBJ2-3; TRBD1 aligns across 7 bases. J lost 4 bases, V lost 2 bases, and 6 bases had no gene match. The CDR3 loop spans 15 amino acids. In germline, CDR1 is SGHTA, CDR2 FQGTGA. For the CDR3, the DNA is TGTGCCAGCAGCTTAGCAGGCCAGGGGGCAGATACGCAGTATTTT. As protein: CASSLAGQGADTQYF.

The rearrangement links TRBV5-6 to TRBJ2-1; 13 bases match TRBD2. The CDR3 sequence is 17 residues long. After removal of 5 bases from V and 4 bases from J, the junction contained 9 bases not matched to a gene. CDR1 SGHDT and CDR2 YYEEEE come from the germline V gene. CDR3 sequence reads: CASRGRTSGSRYNEQFF. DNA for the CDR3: TGTGCCAGCAGGGGGCGGACTAGCGGGAGTCGGTACAATGAGCAGTTCTTC.

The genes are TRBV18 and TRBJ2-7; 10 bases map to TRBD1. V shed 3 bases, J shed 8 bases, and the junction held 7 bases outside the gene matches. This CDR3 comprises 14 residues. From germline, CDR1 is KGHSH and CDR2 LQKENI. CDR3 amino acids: CASSPGTGEMQQYF. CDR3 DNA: TGTGCCAGCTCACCCGGGACAGGGGAAATGCAGCAGTACTTC.

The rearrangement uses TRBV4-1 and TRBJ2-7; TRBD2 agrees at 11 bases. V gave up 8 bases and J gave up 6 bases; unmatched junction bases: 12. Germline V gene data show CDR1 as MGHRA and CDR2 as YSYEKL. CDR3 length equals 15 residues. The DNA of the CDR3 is TGCGCCAGCGGTCAAGGCAGACTAGCGGGGAGCGAGCAGTACTTC. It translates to CASGQGRLAGSEQYF.

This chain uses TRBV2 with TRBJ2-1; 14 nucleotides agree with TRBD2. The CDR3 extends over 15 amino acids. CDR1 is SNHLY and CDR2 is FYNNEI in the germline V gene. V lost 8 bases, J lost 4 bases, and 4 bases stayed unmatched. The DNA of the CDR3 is TGTGCCAGCCTCGGGACTAGCGGGGGATACAATGAGCAGTTCTTC. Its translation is CASLGTSGGYNEQFF.